This T cell receptor beta chain stems from a study of shared clonotypes between healthy human individuals (dated by TCRdb to the early 2020s). With respect to the entire study: The cohort comprised two women and three men aged 18 to 49 years. For each donor, CD4 naive and CD4 memory were each run on three plates, CD8 naive on two plates, and CD8 memory on one plate. To estimate repertoire size and how much clonotype sharing occurs between individuals, the study deeply sequenced the blood TCR repertoires of five healthy adults. To increase sequencing depth and limit assay-specific biases, TCR repertoire library preparation and sequencing were carried out by different laboratories using diverse techniques. Leukapheresis yielded between about 0.94 and 8.9 billion PBMCs per donor.

A note on this clone: What antigen it recognizes has not been identified. Nothing much larger sits one base from this clone, and base qualities are not available.

From the cysteine up to the phenylalanine, the CDR3 has a length of 17 residues. Left in the record is the CDR3 DNA by itself, 51 bases read in frame from the first base. V lost 2 bases and J lost 0 bases, and the count of bases not matched to a germline gene is 6. The germline V gene (reference sequence) specifies MNHEY as CDR1 and SMNVEV as CDR2. The donors were healthy, HIV-negative adults with no recently reported acute infections or vaccinations. Every donor was a Caucasian adult living in Nashville, Tennessee, USA. CD4+ T cells were enriched by magnetic negative selection, after which naive cells were positively selected on CD45RA and the negative fraction was taken as the memory subset. Blood was collected by leukapheresis, and PBMCs were isolated by Ficoll-Histopaque density gradient centrifugation and then cryopreserved in liquid nitrogen vapor phase. Analytical flow cytometry was used to check the purity and quantity of every magnetically sorted T cell population. Genomic DNA was isolated from every sorted fraction and measured by UV absorbance on a Nanodrop 2000c.

Using the deep immunoSEQ assay, multiplex PCR amplified TCR CDR3 regions from genomic DNA. For each cell subset, the extracted genomic DNA was distributed evenly across all wells of several immunoSEQ 96-well plates, and each plate served as one replicate. Each replicate PCR for sorted subsets received around 0.2 ug genomic DNA, equal to tens of thousands of T cell genomes. Purified libraries were quantified with a Qubit 3.0 fluorometer, sized on a Bioanalyzer 2100, and re-quantified with the KAPA Library Quantification kit. Every immunoSEQ 96-well plate was sequenced on a dedicated single-read 150-cycle Illumina NextSeq 550 flow cell. From the authors' description of their analysis: Because the immunoSEQ output held only junctional sequences and lacked quality scores, the filtering could not match the filtering applied to full-length reads. Sequences were annotated with PyIR, a Python wrapper for IgBLAST v1.9, using IMGT germline references to assign V/J genes and CDR3. Reads were removed for weak V/J assignments (E-value above 1e-6), missing CDR3, stop codons, out-of-frame junctions, or ambiguous translated residues. V3J clonotypes were defined by identical inferred V gene, J gene, and CDR3 amino acid sequence. Percentage overlap between repertoires was computed as shared unique clonotypes divided by the size of the smaller repertoire. Repertoire richness was assessed with RTK rarefaction, the Chao1 estimator, and Recon v2.1 estimates of unobserved clonotypes. Generation probabilities were computed with OLGA for all TCRbeta clonotypes obtained by the gDNA method from four donors. TCRdb re-hosts the immuneACCESS table, in-frame sequences only. Its copies lack some clones; in the studies checked, an unresolved V gene accounts for under half of them, and the cause for the rest is not known. V and J calls and clone size are as listed in that table; D and trimming were resolved from the DNA. For this sample there are over 2 million clones; under 95% appear just once. The ten largest clones add up to 0.37% of the sample.

Overall results and qualifications from the work: Compared with non-shared clonotypes, clonotypes shared by all four sorted-subset donors had higher generation probabilities. Based on pairwise subsampling, the degree of clonotype sharing among donors was expected to be affected by sequencing depth. Estimated clonotype richness was generally larger for naive than for memory subsets. Sampling was restricted to blood, and TCR repertoires in tissues likely differ from the TCR repertoires found in blood. Even with the large sequencing depth, rarefaction of the sorted-subset datasets indicated that sequencing was incomplete. Because the study included only a small number of donors, the genetic and exposure-history diversity represented was limited. Roughly 5.2% of naive CD4, 3% to 3.5% of naive CD8, roughly 2.4% of memory CD4, and 0.4% of memory CD8 clonotypes were shared across a few donors.

Sequencing was done on a sample of naive CD4+ T cells from PBMCs. Interpreted using the paper, the cell subset or site label stands for: CD45RA+ positively selected. The sequence came from a man between 18 and 29 years old in good health. Some clones in this sample may be carry-over from other donors' samples. The receptor chain draws on TRBV27 and TRBJ2-3; TRBD1 matches 9 bases in the middle. The nucleotide sequence reads as follows: TGTGCCAGCAGTTTACTGGGGACAGGGCGTAGCACAGATACGCAGTATTTT. This codes for CASSLLGTGRSTDTQYF.